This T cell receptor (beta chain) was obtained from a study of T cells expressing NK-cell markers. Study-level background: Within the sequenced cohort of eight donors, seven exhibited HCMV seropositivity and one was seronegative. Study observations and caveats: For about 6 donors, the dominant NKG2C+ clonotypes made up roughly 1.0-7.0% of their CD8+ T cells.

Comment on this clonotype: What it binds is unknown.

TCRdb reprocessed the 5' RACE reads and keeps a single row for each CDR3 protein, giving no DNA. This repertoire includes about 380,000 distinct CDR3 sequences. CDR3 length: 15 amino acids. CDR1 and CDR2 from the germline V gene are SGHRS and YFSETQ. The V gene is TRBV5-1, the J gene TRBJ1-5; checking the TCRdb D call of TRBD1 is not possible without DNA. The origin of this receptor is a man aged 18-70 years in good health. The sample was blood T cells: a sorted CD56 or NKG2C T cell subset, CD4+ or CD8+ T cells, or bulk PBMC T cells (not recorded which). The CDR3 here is CASSMTGGSNQPQHF.